This is a list of T cell receptor beta chains from one sample in a study of T cell repertoires in cytomegalovirus infection. TCRdb reanalysed the reads using MiXCR and keeps one entry per CDR3 protein. Counted here are 550,000 to 700,000 distinct CDR3 sequences, 35% to 50% occurring once; the ten biggest clones make up over 45%. These receptors have no identified antigens. The sequenced sample was cultured PBMCs, obtained from culture after CMV antigen stimulation. Receptor source: a human donor in good health (CMV status not recorded). Some clones in this sample may be carry-over from other donors' samples. Both conserved end residues are part of each CDR3.

TRBJ2-1	TRBV6-1	14	CASRMFQTAPEQFF
TRBJ2-1	TRBV7-2	13	CASSINRGQEQFF
TRBJ2-7	TRBV27	15	CASSLSTGGSYEQYF
TRBJ2-3	TRBV4-1	15	CASSQDPLNTDTQYF
TRBJ2-5	TRBV12-3/TRBV12-4	15	CASSLGVLYQETQYF
TRBJ2-7	TRBV12-3/TRBV12-4	14	CASTWTGEGYEQYF
TRBJ2-3	TRBV6-2/TRBV6-3	14	CASTLRTHTDTQYF
TRBJ2-3	TRBV27	13	CASSSRLKDTQYF
TRBJ1-5	TRBV5-8	15	CASSSGQVSNQPQHF
TRBJ1-4	TRBV12-3/TRBV12-4	15	CASSPGTGGLEKLFF
TRBJ2-1	TRBV20-1	14	CSASRAGGADEQFF
TRBJ1-2	TRBV7-2	13	CASSLEGEAGYTF
TRBJ2-1	TRBV6-5	15	CASSRQARGTNEQFF
TRBJ1-1	TRBV6-1	14	CASSEVDRNTEAFF
TRBJ1-5	TRBV6-1	13	CASSEALVQPQHF
TRBJ1-5	TRBV7-8	14	CASSPSRVNQPQHF
TRBJ1-4	TRBV20-1	14	CSARDSRIGGELFF
TRBJ1-2	TRBV7-8	13	CASSLDRASGYTF
TRBJ1-2	TRBV7-2	15	CASSLGYSMSYGYTF
TRBJ2-7	TRBV11-2	15	CASRNFRGGSYEQYF
TRBJ2-3	TRBV27	15	CASSLFETPGDTQYF
TRBJ1-4	TRBV7-9	16	CASSSTGGIANEKLFF
TRBJ2-1	TRBV7-6	17	CASSLALGGTGHNEQFF
TRBJ2-3	TRBV11-2	15	CASSPLFLGGDTQYF
TRBJ1-1	TRBV7-2	15	CASSLFGKGGTEAFF
TRBJ2-1	TRBV11-1	15	CASSFSRSSPAEQFF
TRBJ2-7	TRBV7-3	14	CASSRGQSYLEQYF
TRBJ1-1	TRBV7-6	15	CASSATSSVDTEAFF
TRBJ2-1	TRBV7-2	16	CASSPSGLVDYNEQFF
TRBJ2-5	TRBV12-3/TRBV12-4	15	CASSISFGAVETQYF
TRBJ1-1	TRBV6-1	16	CASRWFGGPMNTEAFF
TRBJ1-6	TRBV4-1	13	CASSLTNNSPLHF
TRBJ2-1	TRBV6-1	15	CASFLGPRSVDEQFF
TRBJ2-5	TRBV7-2	16	CASSLIVLQGGQTQYF
TRBJ2-2	TRBV15	15	CATSRDGANTGELFF
TRBJ2-7	TRBV7-2	15	CASSLAGGVTYEQYF
TRBJ2-7	TRBV7-6	12	CASSGGRVEQYF
TRBJ2-5	TRBV7-2	13	CASSEDNKETQYF
TRBJ2-2	TRBV6-2/TRBV6-3	12	CASSYRTGELFF
TRBJ1-6	TRBV7-9	14	CASSLDRVQSPLHF
TRBJ2-5	TRBV7-2	14	CASSLGTGVETQYF
TRBJ1-2	TRBV12-3/TRBV12-4	14	CASGQWAANYGYTF
TRBJ1-3	TRBV5-5	15	CASSLMSNSGNTIYF
TRBJ2-7	TRBV7-6	15	CASSLGPSGLTGQYF